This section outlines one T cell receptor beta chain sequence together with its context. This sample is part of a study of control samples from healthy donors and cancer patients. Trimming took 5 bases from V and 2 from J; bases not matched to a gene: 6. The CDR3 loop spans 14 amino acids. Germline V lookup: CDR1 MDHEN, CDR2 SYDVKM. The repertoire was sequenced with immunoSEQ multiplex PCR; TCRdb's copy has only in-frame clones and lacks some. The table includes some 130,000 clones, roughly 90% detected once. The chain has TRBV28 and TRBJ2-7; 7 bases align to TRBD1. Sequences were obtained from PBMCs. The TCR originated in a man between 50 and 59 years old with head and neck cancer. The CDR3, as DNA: TGTGCCAGCAGTGGAAGGGGGCCCACCTACGAGCAGTACTTC. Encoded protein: CASSGRGPTYEQYF. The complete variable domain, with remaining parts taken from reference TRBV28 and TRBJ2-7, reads DVKVTQSSRYLVKRTGEKVFLECVQDMDHENMFWYRQDPGLGLRLIYFSYDVKMKEKGDIPEGYSVSREKKERFSLILESASTNQTSMYLCASSGRGPTYEQYFGPGTRLTVT.